The 2 T cell receptor beta chains below all came from one sample that was sequenced in a study of blood T cell repertoires in COVID-19. This table comes from immunoSEQ multiplex PCR, and its TCRdb copy is limited to in-frame clones, with some not included. The table shows 60,000 or so clones, with 90% occurring only once. The specimen was peripheral blood. Receptor source: a human donor with active COVID-19. The donor label of this sample is uncertain.

This clone was seen a handful of times. The germline gene is not matched at one end of the junction; a read error may be the cause. V and J are TRBV7-8 and TRBJ1-6, with D tentatively TRBD1 (5 bases). Germline values: CDR1 SGHVS, CDR2 FQNEAQ. This CDR3 has 15 amino acids. Written as DNA, the CDR3 is TGTGCCAGCAGTTTAGCCGGGGGTTATAATTCACCCCTCCACTTT. Its protein product is CASSLAGGYNSPLHF.

The J gene is TRBJ2-7, the V gene TRBV11-3, with 13 bases matching TRBD2. Trimming at V came to 5 bases and at J to 4 bases, leaving 5 bases not matched to a gene. This CDR3 region has 15 residues. Germline values: CDR1 SGHNT, CDR2 YENEEA. The DNA for the CDR3 is TGTGCCAGCAGCAAGGGACTAGCGGGGTCGTACGAGCAGTACTTC. Translation gives CASSKGLAGSYEQYF.